This T cell receptor beta chain is drawn from a study of shared clonotypes between healthy human individuals. In the study overall: A donor's plate count was three for CD4 naive and three for CD4 memory; CD8 naive had two and CD8 memory one.

The sample holds one count of this clone. This CDR3 has 12 residues. CDR1 is LNHDA and CDR2 is SQIVND in the germline V gene (reference sequence). V lost 10 bases, J lost 5 bases, and 14 bases lay in between. Data came from immunoSEQ multiplex PCR; TCRdb stores just in-frame clones and leaves some out. Counted here are hundreds of thousands of clones, 90% to 97% occurring once; the ten biggest clones make up approximately 0.062%. The authors divided CD4+ cells into CD45RA+ naive and CD45RA-negative memory subsets. The clonotype was recovered from a woman younger than 45 in good health. The rearrangement uses TRBV19 and TRBJ2-5; D is ambiguous. Sequenced material: naive CD4+ T cells sorted from blood. As for subset: CD45RA+ positively selected. CDR3 sequence reads: CATTDIRETQYF. CDR3 DNA: TGTGCCACCACCGACATTAGGGAGACCCAGTACTTC. The full variable domain, completed using reference TRBV19 and TRBJ2-5, is DGGITQSPKYLFRKEGQNVTLSCEQNLNHDAMYWYRQDPGQGLRLIYYSQIVNDFQKGDIAEGYSVSREKKESFPLTVTSAQKNPTAFYLCATTDIRETQYFGPGTRLLVL.